Sequencing of this TCR beta chain was carried out in a study of blood T cell repertoires in COVID-19. Overall study context: T cells, B-cell-depleted T cells, or PBMCs supplied cDNA or gDNA.

Authors' analysis steps: Reference gene primer amplification yielded estimated nucleated cell counts. The table came from immunoSEQ multiplex PCR; TCRdb's copy has only in-frame clones and leaves some out. Clonal size and the V and J genes are those of that table, whereas D and trimming came from the DNA. The sample includes 200,000 to 300,000 clones, around nine tenths of them seen just once. The clonotype originates from a woman in her seventies with active or convalescent COVID-19. The sequenced sample consisted of peripheral blood.

CDR3 protein: CASRTTAEAFF. The CDR3 DNA follows: TGTGCCAGCAGGACCACAGCCGAAGCTTTCTTT. The gene calls are TRBV6-5 and TRBJ1-1; D is unresolved. Germline V gives CDR1 MNHEY, CDR2 SVGAGI. Deletions cut 6 bases from V and 8 bases from J, with 10 bases between. This CDR3 has 11 residues.